These 13 T cell receptor beta chains were all obtained from the same sample, sequenced in a study. Via MiXCR, TCRdb re-called the RT-PCR reads, giving one row per CDR3 protein. The repertoire includes hundreds of thousands of distinct CDR3 sequences, over 12% of them detected once, and roughly 3.6% sits in the top ten. The sequenced sample consisted of memory CD4+ T cells from blood. These receptors came from a female donor in good health, serving as a healthy control.

Comment on this clonotype: The conserved closing phenylalanine or tryptophan is absent in this CDR3, likely reflecting a read error. The DNA is left out, because the CDR3 cannot be placed on it with certainty; the CDR3 is given as TCRdb lists it. The rearrangement links TRBV6-6 to TRBJ2-3; the D call of TRBD1 is as the table states it, not checked on the DNA. Termini included, the CDR3 measures 12 amino acids. The V gene's germline CDR1 is MNHNY and CDR2 SVGAGI (reference sequence). The CDR3 protein is CASSLPDVKHRR.

This clonotype was recorded at least ten times. This chain joins TRBV5-5 and TRBJ2-1; D remains unclear. The CDR3 runs to 13 residues. Germline V gives CDR1 SGHKS, CDR2 YYEKEE (reference sequence). The V and J ends lost 0 bases and 6 bases respectively, with 7 bases between them. CDR3 loop: CASSLVGSNEQFF. In nucleotides, the CDR3 is TGTGCCAGCAGCTTGGTAGGTTCCAATGAGCAGTTCTTC.

J is TRBJ2-7 and V is TRBV20-1; 7 bases fit TRBD1. Germline CDR1 is DFQATT and CDR2 is SNEGSKA (reference sequence). The CDR3 contains 14 residues. The V gene end was trimmed by 0 bases and the J gene end by 2 bases; junction bases not matched to a gene: 4. CDR3 sequence (DNA): TGCAGTGCTAGAGATTTGGGGACAGCCTACGAGCAGTACTTC. Encoded protein: CSARDLGTAYEQYF.

This clonotype was seen repeatedly, ten times or more. The CDR3 spells CSASRTSDGNIQYF. The CDR3 coding sequence is TGCAGTGCTAGTCGGACCAGCGATGGAAACATTCAGTACTTC. The J gene is TRBJ2-4, the V gene TRBV20-1; the D is unclear. V lost 3 bases and J 6 bases, leaving 15 bases between the germline ends. The CDR3 covers 14 residues. CDR1 and CDR2 (germline): DFQATT, SNEGSKA (reference sequence).

This clonotype was observed a few times. The rearrangement uses TRBV4-1 and TRBJ2-2; D is unclear. CDR3 length equals 14 residues. The V gene lost 2 bases and the J gene lost 2 bases, with 6 bases spanning the gap. Germline CDR1 and CDR2: MGHRA and YSYEKL. DNA of the CDR3: TGCGCCAGCAGCCAATGGAGCAACACCGGGGAGCTGTTTTTT. It encodes CASSQWSNTGELFF.

This clonotype was seen at least ten times. The chain combines TRBV3-1 with TRBJ2-1; 10 positions match TRBD2. The CDR3 extends over 17 amino acids. The V gene end was trimmed by 0 bases and the J gene end by 10 bases; junction bases not matched to a gene: 12. The V gene's germline CDR1 is LGHDT and CDR2 YNNKEL (reference sequence). CDR3 region: CASSQDGGLAGAREQFF. CDR3 DNA: TGTGCCAGCAGCCAAGATGGCGGTCTAGCGGGAGCGAGGGAGCAGTTCTTC.

There are a few counts of this clonotype. The rearrangement joins TRBV20-1 to TRBJ2-3, with 8 positions matching TRBD2. After removal of 5 bases from V and 4 bases from J, the junction contained 11 bases not matched to a gene. Germline lookup yields CDR1 DFQATT and CDR2 SNEGSKA (reference sequence). The CDR3 covers 15 residues. The CDR3 DNA is TGCAGTGCTGTCCCCGCGGGGGGTACCGCAGATACGCAGTATTTT. Its protein product is CSAVPAGGTADTQYF.

This clonotype showed up many times. The V and J genes are TRBV5-5 and TRBJ2-7; 11 positions match TRBD1. Germline assignment: CDR1 SGHKS and CDR2 YYEKEE (reference sequence). J was trimmed by 4 bases and V by 4 bases; bases with no gene match: 4. The CDR3 totals 14 residues. Here the CDR3 reads CASSRGTGGYEQYF. CDR3 coding DNA: TGTGCCAGCAGCAGGGGGACAGGGGGTTACGAGCAGTACTTC.

This clonotype was recorded many times. The chain is built from TRBV7-3 and TRBJ2-2; TRBD2 matches 9 bases. This CDR3 comprises 16 residues. The J segment lost 7 bases and the V segment lost 5 bases, leaving 11 bases of the junction unmatched. Germline V CDR1 and CDR2: SGHTA, FQGTGA. The CDR3 region is CASSPIAGAGIGELFF. CDR3 sequence (DNA): TGTGCCAGCAGCCCAATAGCGGGAGCCGGAATCGGGGAGCTGTTTTTT.

This clonotype showed up just a few times. V and J are TRBV9 and TRBJ1-1; TRBD1 is a possible D gene (6 bases). This CDR3 contains 16 residues. Trimming cost V 10 bases and J 3 bases, with 25 bases left between them. Germline V lookup: CDR1 SGDLS, CDR2 YYNGEE. DNA of the CDR3: TGTGCCCCCATCCTAAGGAGACAGGCCGTCTACACTGAAGCTTTCTTT. It specifies CAPILRRQAVYTEAFF.

This clonotype was counted a few times. The chain is built from TRBV12-3 or TRBV12-4 and TRBJ1-4; D is uncertain. The CDR3 is 13 residues long. The ends were cut back, 8 bases at V and 5 bases at J, with 12 bases in the middle. The CDR3 spells CASSRKQNEKLFF. The CDR3 nucleotides read TGTGCCAGCTCGCGGAAGCAAAATGAAAAACTGTTTTTT.

The genes are TRBV30 and TRBJ2-1; no firm D call. Germline V gene lookup returns CDR1 GTSNPN and CDR2 SVGIG (reference sequence). The V end lost 0 bases, the J end lost 6 bases, and 6 bases lay between the germline ends. The CDR3 contains 12 residues. The CDR3 sequence is CAWSVLSNEQFF. DNA of the CDR3: TGTGCCTGGAGTGTACTTAGCAATGAGCAGTTCTTC. Combining the CDR3 with reference TRBV30 and TRBJ2-1 gives the whole variable domain SQTIHQWPATLVQPVGSPLSLECTVEGTSNPNLYWYRQAAGRGLQLLFYSVGIGQISSEVPQNLSASRPQDRQFILSSKKLLLSDSGFYLCAWSVLSNEQFFGPGTRLTVL.

In its sample, this clonotype was seen a few times. The chain joins TRBV20-1 to TRBJ1-1; no clear D. In germline, CDR1 is DFQATT, CDR2 SNEGSKA (reference sequence). V lost 2 bases and J 5 bases, leaving 18 bases between the germline ends. The CDR3 has 15 amino acids. The CDR3 sequence is CSARRNGFWNTEAFF. In DNA, the CDR3 is TGCAGTGCTAGAAGGAACGGTTTCTGGAATACTGAAGCTTTCTTT.